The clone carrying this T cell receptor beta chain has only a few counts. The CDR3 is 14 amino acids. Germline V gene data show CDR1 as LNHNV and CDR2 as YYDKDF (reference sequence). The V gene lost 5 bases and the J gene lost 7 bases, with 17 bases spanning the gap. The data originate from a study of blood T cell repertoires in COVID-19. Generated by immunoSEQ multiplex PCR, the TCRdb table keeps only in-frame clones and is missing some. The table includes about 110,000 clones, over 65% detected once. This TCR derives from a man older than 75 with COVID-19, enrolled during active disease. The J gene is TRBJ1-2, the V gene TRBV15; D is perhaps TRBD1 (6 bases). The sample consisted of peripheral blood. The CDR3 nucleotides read TGTGCCACCAGCTTGGGCGGGGGGCAACGTGGCTACACCTTC. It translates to CATSLGGGQRGYTF.